This TCR beta chain is drawn from a study of blood T cells in healthy people across ages. Germline CDR1 is LNHDA and CDR2 is SQIVND (reference sequence). The CDR3 length is 15 residues. The V and J ends lost 0 bases and 3 bases respectively, with 9 bases between them. A sample-barcoded 5' primer and a J-beta primer mix were used in a second PCR of roughly 6 to 11 cycles. Carrying 12 random nucleotides, a template-switch adaptor labeled each individual cDNA molecule. TCRdb re-analysed the 5' RACE reads in MiXCR, keeping a single row per CDR3 protein. The top ten clones hold approximately 10% of a sample with about 500,000 distinct CDR3 sequences, 24% of them seen once. The table lists this clonotype with a count of one. Its cognate antigen is unknown. Study-level results: TCR beta diversity was tightly associated with the proportion of naive T cells. Relative to aged donors, long-lived donors carried more naive CD4+ cells and displayed higher diversity.

These data also formed part of another study, on T cells of mothers and their children.

Sequencing input: blood. J is TRBJ2-1 and V is TRBV19; TRBD1 might be the D (5 bases). The origin of this receptor is a boy between 10 and 17 years old in good health. The CDR3 nucleotides are TGTGCCAGTAGTATAGATCGGACAAACTACAATGAGCAGTTCTTC. It is translated as CASSIDRTNYNEQFF.